These 15 T cell receptor beta chains were sequenced from one sample in a study of blood T cell repertoires in COVID-19. TCRdb's table, derived via immunoSEQ multiplex PCR, lists solely in-frame clones and lacks some. The table lists more than 200,000 clones, roughly 88% of them singletons, with 2% to 2.5% in the top ten. The sequenced material came from peripheral blood. Receptors were obtained from a woman aged 40 to 49 who had recovered from COVID-19.

This chain joins TRBV9 and TRBJ2-2; D gene ambiguous. The V gene's germline CDR1 is SGDLS and CDR2 YYNGEE. The CDR3 has 16 amino acids. Deletions cut 0 bases from V and 5 bases from J, with 14 bases between. CDR3 loop: CASSVGLARMTGELFF. The DNA for the CDR3 is TGTGCCAGCAGCGTAGGATTGGCTAGGATGACCGGGGAGCTGTTTTTT.

CDR3 sequence: CASSLTGTNTEAFF. The CDR3 DNA follows: TGCGCCAGCAGCTTGACAGGGACGAACACTGAAGCTTTCTTT. This chain uses TRBV5-1 with TRBJ1-1, with D possibly matching TRBD1 (6 bases). The CDR3 has 14 amino acids. Germline CDR1 and CDR2: SGHRS and YFSETQ. Trimming took off 1 base at V and 1 base at J, with 8 bases between the two ends.

This chain connects TRBV6-2 or TRBV6-3 to TRBJ2-1, with 10 bases matching TRBD2. Per the germline V gene, CDR1 is MNHEY and CDR2 is SVGEGT. J lost 8 bases, V lost 2 bases, and 12 bases had no gene match. CDR3 size: 17 residues. The CDR3 region is CASSYAALAGGRDEQFF. The CDR3 coding sequence is TGTGCCAGCAGTTACGCTGCTTTAGCGGGGGGCCGTGATGAGCAGTTCTTC.

The chain links TRBV7-8 to TRBJ2-3; D is ambiguous. The length of the CDR3 is 14 residues. Germline CDR1 is SGHVS and CDR2 is FQNEAQ. V lost 2 bases, J lost 0 bases, and 6 bases lay in between. CDR3 sequence reads: CASSLLSSTDTQYF. The CDR3 nucleotides are TGTGCCAGCAGCTTACTGAGTAGCACAGATACGCAGTATTTT.

The genes are TRBV27 and TRBJ2-1; TRBD2 matches 8 bases. CDR1 is MNHEY and CDR2 is SMNVEV in the germline V gene (reference sequence). The CDR3 sequence is 13 residues long. V dropped 5 bases and J dropped 9; count of bases not matched to a gene: 6. CDR3 DNA: TGTGCCAGCAGTCCCTACGGGGGGGGTGAGCAGTTCTTC. Its protein product is CASSPYGGGEQFF.

The table lists this clone with a count of one. The CDR3 sequence: CASGATSGRANEQFF. In nucleotides, the CDR3 is TGTGCCAGCGGCGCCACTAGCGGGAGGGCCAATGAGCAGTTCTTC. The chain couples TRBV6-5 to TRBJ2-1; 13 bases fit TRBD2. The CDR3 consists of 15 residues. CDR1 is MNHEY and CDR2 is SVGAGI in the germline V gene. V was clipped by 8 bases and J by 6 bases; unmatched bases: 7.

The rearrangement joins TRBV14 to TRBJ2-1; 8 bases are shared with TRBD1. The V gene end was trimmed by 4 bases and the J gene end by 6 bases; junction bases not matched to a gene: 8. The CDR3 runs to 15 residues. CDR1 and CDR2 (germline): SGHDN, FVKESK. In DNA form, the CDR3 reads TGTGCCAGCAGCCGAGACAGGGGAGTGGTCAATGAGCAGTTCTTC. This sequence encodes CASSRDRGVVNEQFF.

The chain combines TRBV12-3 or TRBV12-4 with TRBJ2-5, with D hard to call. The CDR3 runs 13 residues. The germline V and J ends were trimmed by 3 bases and 5 bases, with 10 bases remaining between them. The CDR3 bases are TGTGCCAGCAGTTTTGTCACTCCCGAGACCCAGTACTTC. Encoded protein: CASSFVTPETQYF.

The chain recombines TRBV6-6 with TRBJ1-2, with 7 bases lining up with TRBD1. The CDR3 length is 14 residues. Germline CDR1 is MNHNY and CDR2 is SVGAGI (reference sequence). V trimming: 6 bases; J trimming: 3 bases; junction bases outside the gene matches: 7. The CDR3 DNA reads TGTGCCAGCAGCGAGTTTGACAGGGACTATGGCTACACCTTC. This encodes CASSEFDRDYGYTF.

This chain connects TRBV19 to TRBJ1-1; TRBD1 might be the D (5 bases). Looked up from germline, CDR1 is LNHDA and CDR2 is SQIVND (reference sequence). The CDR3 sequence is 13 residues long. V was cut by 6 bases and J by 5 bases, with 13 bases left in between. The CDR3 reads CASRPAGGTEAFF. CDR3 in DNA: TGTGCCAGTAGGCCCGCCGGGGGGACTGAAGCTTTCTTT.

The rearrangement uses TRBV5-1 and TRBJ2-2, with 7 bases fitting TRBD2. The CDR3 is made up of 15 amino acids. The J segment lost 6 bases and the V segment lost 7 bases, leaving 12 bases of the junction unmatched. Germline V gene data show CDR1 as SGHRS and CDR2 as YFSETQ. The CDR3 nucleotides are TGCGCCAGCCTCGGGAGTGCGGGAGTTCCCGGGGAGCTGTTTTTT. The encoded protein is CASLGSAGVPGELFF.

Only one count was recorded for this clone. J is TRBJ1-2 and V is TRBV28, with TRBD1 as a possible D gene (5 bases). The length of the CDR3 is 12 residues. Trimming pared 8 bases from V and 3 bases from J, leaving 10 bases between. CDR1 MDHEN and CDR2 SYDVKM come from the germline V gene. The CDR3: CASGRQYYGYTF. The CDR3 bases are TGTGCCAGCGGGCGACAGTACTATGGCTACACCTTC.

V and J are TRBV6-1 and TRBJ2-4; D is perhaps TRBD1 (6 bases). The CDR3 is 13 residues long. CDR1 is MNHNS, CDR2 SASEGT, per germline. With 2 bases removed from V and 7 bases from J, the gap between germline ends came to 9 bases. The CDR3 DNA reads as TGTGCCAGCAGTGAAAGTGACAGGAACATTCAGTACTTC. Translation gives CASSESDRNIQYF.

This clone was seen only once. This chain connects TRBV27 to TRBJ1-6; TRBD1 aligns across 10 bases. The junction had 9 bases not matched to a gene; V was cut back by 6 bases and J by 4 bases. CDR1 is MNHEY and CDR2 is SMNVEV in the germline V gene (reference sequence). This CDR3 is built from 17 residues. In DNA, the CDR3 is TGTGCCAGCAGAACCGGGACAGGGGTCGCGTATAATTCACCCCTCCACTTT. This encodes CASRTGTGVAYNSPLHF.

The chain combines TRBV3-1 (or the pseudogene TRBV3-2) with TRBJ1-1; a possible D gene is TRBD1 (6 bases). CDR1 LGHDT and CDR2 YNNKEL come from the germline V gene (reference sequence). V was cut by 2 bases and J by 0 bases, with 16 bases left in between. The CDR3 is 17 amino acids. The CDR3 bases are TGTGCCAGCAGCCAACGTGACCGACAGGTCATGAACACTGAAGCTTTCTTT. It is translated as CASSQRDRQVMNTEAFF.